This TCR beta chain emerged from a study of T-cell memory formation after mild COVID-19. Each CDR3 protein is one row after TCRdb ran MiXCR on the 5' RACE reads. In the table there are roughly 610,000 distinct CDR3 sequences, around a sixth of which are singletons. The germline V and J ends were trimmed by 3 bases and 0 bases, with 15 bases remaining between them. CDR1 is SEHNR and CDR2 is FQNEAQ in the germline V gene (reference sequence). The CDR3 is 17 amino acids. This receptor was identified in an adult woman who had mild COVID-19 (a few samples of this study predate the infection). Cell type and time point are not known. The chain joins TRBV7-9 to TRBJ1-3; D possibly corresponds to TRBD1 (5 bases). The specimen was PBMCs or a T cell subset sorted from them (not recorded which). The CDR3 loop reads CASSFGARDSSGNTIYF. The CDR3 bases are TGTGCCAGCAGCTTCGGGGCGCGGGATTCCTCTGGAAACACCATATATTTT.